Here is one TCR beta chain with its context. Its cognate antigen is unknown. This sample is part of a study of cytomegalovirus exposure and HLA in healthy donors. Study in general: An analysis done earlier identified fewer than 140 million unique TCR beta sequences from approximately 180 million T cells. The Caucasian-associated ancestry cluster contained roughly four fifths of the approximately 390 genotyped donors.

Nominally healthy donors were sampled, though unrecorded immune exposures were likely. Regarding the study as a whole: Most TCR sequences showed up rarely, but some public TCRs showed up in many donors.

PCR was performed using 60 Vbeta and 13 Jbeta primers. Only in-frame clones appear in the TCRdb table, and some are missing; sequencing was by immunoSEQ multiplex PCR. The sample consists of 110,000 or so clones, about 83% of them appearing once. Germline V lookup: CDR1 LGHNA, CDR2 YSLEER. The V segment lost 4 bases and the J segment 4 bases; nucleotides outside the gene matches: 4. CDR3 length equals 14 residues. The chain recombines TRBV4-3 with TRBJ2-3, with 8 positions matching TRBD2. The source is a young man in good health and CMV-seronegative. The specimen was PBMCs. The CDR3 loop is CASSRGLDPDTQYF. The CDR3 DNA follows: TGCGCCAGCAGCCGGGGACTAGACCCAGATACGCAGTATTTT.